Sequencing of this TCR beta chain was carried out in a study of tumor-infiltrating lymphocytes in primary liver carcinoma. Across the whole study: All patients, whether men or women, fell within 30 to 69 years of age.

The tissue used was unsorted bulk material of roughly 17-34 mg. RNA and DNA were co-extracted from it with the AllPrep DNA/RNA mini kit. Remarks on this clonotype: Its ends do not fully match the called genes, so a read error is possible.

From 500 to 600 ng of total RNA, TCR beta-specific cDNA was reverse-transcribed using a constant-region primer. Employing slightly modified ARM-PCR, three nested multiplex PCR rounds were run, and these gave rise to the TCR beta libraries. Running 9 to 11 cycles apiece, the first two PCR rounds relied on TRBV1-TRBV30 forward primers together with a C-beta reverse primer. TCRdb independently ran MiXCR on the multiplex PCR reads; one entry per CDR3 protein. This repertoire shows approximately 46,000 distinct CDR3 sequences, around 75% found once; its top ten account for more than 35%. The CDR3 sequence is 17 residues long. Germline V lookup: CDR1 SGDLS, CDR2 YYNGEE.

The sequenced material came from tumor-adjacent normal liver tissue. The sequence came from a woman in her 30s with primary liver carcinoma and hepatitis B virus infection. The chain combines TRBV9 with TRBJ2-1; 10 bases match TRBD2. The chain's CDR3 is CTSSSLPGLAGVNEQFF. The CDR3 DNA sequence: TGTACCAGCAGCTCCCTTCCGGGGCTAGCGGGAGTGAATGAGCAGTTCTTC.